This T cell receptor (beta chain) is drawn from a study of memory CD4+ T cells and cytomegalovirus serostatus. Study-level points and caveats: CMV serostatus prediction reached median AUC 0.95, or 0.91 with US-trained model.

A remark on this clone: The antigen remains unidentified.

The sort gate was single viable CD3+CD4+CD8-CD45RO+ cells for memory CD4+ T cells. This CDR3 is built from 17 residues. Germline CDR1 is SGHRS and CDR2 is YFSETQ. The ends were cut back, 0 bases at V and 4 bases at J, with 17 bases in the middle. The data were produced by immunoSEQ multiplex PCR, yet TCRdb's version contains in-frame clones alone and is incomplete. The sample carries tens of thousands of clones, around 75% recorded once. The chain carries TRBV5-1 and TRBJ1-3, with D hard to call. The sequencing input was memory CD4+ T cells from blood. The TCR was taken from an adult in good health and CMV-seronegative. CDR3 residues: CASSLGSFDNRGNTIYF. The CDR3 DNA reads as TGCGCCAGCAGCTTGGGCAGTTTTGACAACCGGGGAAACACCATATATTTT.